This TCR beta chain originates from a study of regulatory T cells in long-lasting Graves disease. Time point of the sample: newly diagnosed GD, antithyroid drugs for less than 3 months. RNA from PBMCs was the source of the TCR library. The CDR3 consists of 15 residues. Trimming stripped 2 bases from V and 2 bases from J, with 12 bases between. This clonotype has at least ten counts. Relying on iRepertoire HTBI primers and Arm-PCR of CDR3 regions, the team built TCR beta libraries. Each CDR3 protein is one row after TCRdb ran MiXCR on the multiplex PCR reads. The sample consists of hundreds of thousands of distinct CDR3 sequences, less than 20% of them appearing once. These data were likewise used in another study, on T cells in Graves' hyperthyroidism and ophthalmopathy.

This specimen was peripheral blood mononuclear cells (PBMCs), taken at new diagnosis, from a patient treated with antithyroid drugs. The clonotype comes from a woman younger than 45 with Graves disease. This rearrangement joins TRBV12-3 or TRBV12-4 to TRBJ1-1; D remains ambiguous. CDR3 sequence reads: CASSLWEVPNTEAFF. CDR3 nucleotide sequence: TGTGCCAGCAGTTTATGGGAGGTCCCCAACACTGAAGCTTTCTTT.